The 5 T cell receptor beta chains presented below share a single source sample, sequenced in a study of blood T cell repertoires in COVID-19. Sequencing used immunoSEQ multiplex PCR; TCRdb keeps in-frame clones, though not all of them. The sample yields 130,000 to 150,000 clones, 85% to 90% seen once. Sequencing was done on a sample of PBMCs or T cells enriched from blood (not recorded which). These receptors originate from a woman aged 25-40 years with acute COVID-19.

The chain's CDR3 is CASSLEVRPGGTRKLFF. For the CDR3, the DNA is TGCGCCAGCAGCTTGGAAGTAAGGCCAGGGGGAACGAGAAAACTGTTTTTT. J is TRBJ1-4 and V is TRBV5-1; TRBD1 agrees at 7 bases. The CDR3 is 17 amino acids. CDR1 is SGHRS, CDR2 YFSETQ, per germline. Unmatched junction bases numbered 15, after V lost 0 bases and J lost 10 bases.

The chain joins TRBV7-2 to TRBJ2-1, with D tentatively TRBD1 (5 bases). Germline assignment: CDR1 SGHTA and CDR2 FQGNSA. This CDR3 region has 15 residues. V lost 5 bases and J lost 5, with 16 bases in between. This CDR3 reads CASSPNFYRNNEQFF. The CDR3 nucleotides read TGTGCCAGCAGCCCCAACTTCTACAGGAACAATGAGCAGTTCTTC.

The rearrangement uses TRBV19 and TRBJ1-2; D might be TRBD1 (5 bases). In germline, CDR1 is LNHDA, CDR2 SQIVND (reference sequence). This CDR3 comprises 14 residues. V was clipped by 5 bases and J by 4 bases, with 14 bases between them. DNA of the CDR3: TGTGCCAGTAGTTTACTGGGGGACTTCTATGGCTACACCTTC. It codes for CASSLLGDFYGYTF.

The chain couples TRBV19 to TRBJ2-2; 7 nucleotides agree with TRBD1. Germline CDR1 is LNHDA and CDR2 is SQIVND (reference sequence). This CDR3 comprises 14 residues. The V gene end was trimmed by 7 bases and the J gene end by 4 bases; junction bases not matched to a gene: 6. The CDR3 here is CASNRGFSTGELFF. The CDR3 coding sequence is TGTGCCAGTAACAGGGGTTTCAGCACCGGGGAGCTGTTTTTT. The full variable domain, in which reference TRBV19 and TRBJ2-2 provide the parts outside the CDR3, is DGGITQSPKYLFRKEGQNVTLSCEQNLNHDAMYWYRQDPGQGLRLIYYSQIVNDFQKGDIAEGYSVSREKKESFPLTVTSAQKNPTAFYLCASNRGFSTGELFFGEGSRLTVL.

The chain uses TRBV5-1 and TRBJ2-7; 9 bases are a match to TRBD1. In germline, CDR1 is SGHRS, CDR2 YFSETQ. This CDR3 is 14 amino acids long. The V gene end was trimmed by 4 bases and the J gene end by 2 bases; junction bases not matched to a gene: 4. CDR3 sequence (DNA): TGCGCCAGCAGCAGGGGACAGGGACCCTACGAGCAGTACTTC. The encoded protein is CASSRGQGPYEQYF.